This T cell receptor beta chain is drawn from a study of T-cell reconstitution after alpha-beta-depleted transplantation in children. This sample's TCRbeta library carried unique molecular identifier barcodes. TCRdb re-called the PCR reads with MiXCR, one entry per CDR3 protein. The repertoire holds 300,000 to 350,000 distinct CDR3 sequences, with 23% as singletons. Notes on the study in general: T-cell counts and diversity at one year following transplant were attributed mainly to newly produced T cells. Surviving thymic progenitors and recipient T cells were the source of high TCRbeta diversity at day 60 in some patients. Alpha-beta T cells about two months after transplant reportedly derived from several hundred expanded graft clones.

The V end was cut by 2 bases, the J end by 2 bases, with 10 bases between. The germline gives CDR1 SGHDT, CDR2 YYEEEE. The CDR3 loop spans 14 amino acids. As concerns this clonotype: What it binds is not known.

This specimen consisted of PBMCs, mostly from graft donor cells, obtained 180 days after TCRalphabeta/CD19-depleted stem cell transplant. The gene calls are TRBV5-6 and TRBJ2-5; a possible D gene is TRBD1 (6 bases). The source is a male patient younger than 18 who had a stem cell transplant for acute lymphoblastic leukemia, so the T cells may come from the graft donor. The CDR3 reads CASSFFDRQETQYF. In DNA, the CDR3 is TGTGCCAGCAGCTTTTTTGACAGGCAAGAGACCCAGTACTTC. The full variable domain, completed using reference TRBV5-6 and TRBJ2-5, is DAGVTQSPTHLIKTRGQQVTLRCSPKSGHDTVSWYQQALGQGPQFIFQYYEEEERQRGNFPDRFSGHQFPNYSSELNVNALLLGDSALYLCASSFFDRQETQYFGPGTRLLVL.